These 15 T cell receptor beta chains share one sample of origin, sequenced in a study of monozygotic twins with inflammatory bowel disease. TCRdb re-called the 5' RACE reads and catalogs CDR3 proteins one per entry, DNA excluded. This sample's table has approximately 400,000 distinct CDR3 sequences. The sequenced sample consisted of blood. The origin of the receptors is a human donor with ulcerative colitis or Crohn's disease, or a healthy co-twin of an affected twin (not recorded which).

The rearrangement joins TRBV7-8 to TRBJ2-1; TCRdb's D call, TRBD2, is unchecked because there is no DNA. The CDR3 spans 12 residues. Germline-derived CDR1 and CDR2 are SGHVS and FQNEAQ. The CDR3 sequence: CASSLRTPGVFF.

The chain couples TRBV6-5 to TRBJ1-1. CDR3 length equals 15 residues. Germline V gives CDR1 MNHEY, CDR2 SVGAGI. The chain's CDR3 is CASSYPGLMNTEAFF.

The rearrangement uses TRBV5-1 and TRBJ1-1. The V gene's germline CDR1 is SGHRS and CDR2 YFSETQ. This CDR3 comprises 20 residues. The chain's CDR3 is CASSLGEFGRGFGENTEAFF.

The genes are TRBV30 and TRBJ2-3. The CDR3 loop spans 12 amino acids. Germline CDR1 reads GTSNPN; CDR2 reads SVGIG (reference sequence). CDR3 loop: CAWSAVSDTQYF.

This chain connects TRBV12-3 or TRBV12-4 to TRBJ1-2; lacking DNA, the TRBD1 call made by TCRdb goes unchecked. This CDR3 is built from 15 residues. This CDR3 is CASTPRARENYGYTF.

This chain uses TRBV20-1 with TRBJ2-7. This CDR3 contains 13 residues. Germline CDR1 DFQATT, CDR2 SNEGSKA (reference sequence). The CDR3 protein is CSAASGRISEQYF.

The rearrangement links TRBV7-9 to TRBJ2-5; TCRdb gives TRBD1 as the D gene, but with no DNA this cannot be confirmed. CDR1 is SEHNR and CDR2 is FQNEAQ in the germline V gene (reference sequence). The CDR3 totals 16 residues. The CDR3 region is CASSPGPLVNQETQYF.

V gene TRBV24-1 combines with J gene TRBJ2-1; without DNA, the TCRdb call of TRBD2 cannot be checked. The CDR3 runs to 16 residues. Germline CDR1 KGHDR, CDR2 SFDVKD. This CDR3 reads CATSDRILGVGDEQFF.

J is TRBJ2-7 and V is TRBV5-1. This CDR3 contains 12 residues. Germline CDR1 is SGHRS and CDR2 is YFSETQ. CDR3 sequence reads: CASRESNYEQYF.

The rearrangement uses TRBV28 and TRBJ2-1; TCRdb names TRBD2, which stays unverified in the absence of DNA. This CDR3 region has 17 residues. Per germline, CDR1 MDHEN and CDR2 SYDVKM. The CDR3: CASSPAGTSGRENEQFF.

This chain uses TRBV6-2 or TRBV6-3 with TRBJ2-1; the D call of TRBD1 rests on TCRdb alone, since no DNA is present to check it. Germline CDR1 MNHEY, CDR2 SVGEGT. The CDR3 runs 12 residues. CDR3 in amino acids: CASSYRGHEQFF.

The chain couples TRBV7-2 to TRBJ1-3; the TCRdb call, TRBD1, lacks DNA for checking. Per germline, CDR1 SGHTA and CDR2 FQGNSA. The CDR3 loop spans 16 amino acids. CDR3 residues: CASSFVGSGSGNTIYF.

CDR3 amino acids: CASSRQGQRYEQYF. The chain is built from TRBV4-2 and TRBJ2-7; lacking DNA, the TRBD1 call made by TCRdb goes unchecked. This CDR3 comprises 14 residues. From germline, CDR1 is LGHNA and CDR2 YNFKEQ.

The chain combines TRBV5-1 with TRBJ2-1; TCRdb indicates TRBD1, and absent DNA this call remains unverified. The CDR3 sequence is 14 residues long. The germline gives CDR1 SGHRS, CDR2 YFSETQ. CDR3 loop: CASSEGGPYNEQFF.

The chain has TRBV5-1 and TRBJ2-7; TCRdb indicates TRBD1, and absent DNA this call remains unverified. The germline V gene has CDR1 SGHRS and CDR2 YFSETQ. The CDR3 totals 13 residues. This CDR3 reads CASSQTGAYEQYF.